Listed below are T cell receptor beta chains from one sample, sequenced in a study of shared clonotypes between healthy human individuals. Here immunoSEQ multiplex PCR was the method, and the copy in TCRdb shows in-frame clones only, minus some. The table has some 2 million clones, roughly 94% seen once. Material: naive CD4+ T cells sorted from blood. These receptors came from a man aged 18 to 30 in good health. CDR3s leave out the opening cysteine and the closing phenylalanine or tryptophan.

j_call,v_call,cdr3_aa
TRBJ2-7,TRBV2,ASSPDRVGSYEQY
TRBJ2-3,TRBV9,ASSVAVVSTDTQY
TRBJ2-1,TRBV7-9,ASSPTRDSTGEQF
TRBJ2-1,TRBV2,ASSRIFGNEQF
TRBJ2-1,TRBV14,ASSQAGGPRNEQF
TRBJ1-3,TRBV7-2,ASSRDSVRNTIY
TRBJ2-7,TRBV4-3,ASSQDRVGLAGPTYEQY
TRBJ1-5,TRBV10-1,ASSESGQGAVVIGSNQPQH
TRBJ2-7,TRBV15,ATRLAGRYEQY
TRBJ2-3,TRBV19,ASSVIAGVSTDTQY
TRBJ2-7,TRBV2,ASQGPGDYEQY
TRBJ2-4,TRBV6-1,ASSEAGTGYGIQY
TRBJ2-3,TRBV27,ASKAAGTLQITDTQY
TRBJ2-7,TRBV27,ASTLATGAFYEQY
TRBJ1-3,TRBV5-1,ASSLAENSGNTIY
TRBJ2-6,TRBV7-6,ASTRQPGGANVLT
TRBJ2-7,TRBV6-6,ASSYAQSSYEQY